A single sample is the source of the 10 T cell receptor beta chains below, sequenced in a study of resident and recirculating memory T cells in vitiligo. Clones were read by immunoSEQ multiplex PCR, and TCRdb kept only the in-frame ones, dropping some. The repertoire has 75,000 to 85,000 clones, roughly 94% of them found once; the top ten carry 5%. The sample consisted of blood. All receptors come from a male donor with vitiligo.

V is TRBV27 and J is TRBJ2-1, with D possibly being TRBD2 (5 bases). This CDR3 region has 14 residues. The ends were cut back, 0 bases at V and 6 bases at J, with 9 bases in the middle. Germline CDR1 MNHEY, CDR2 SMNVEV (reference sequence). DNA for the CDR3: TGTGCCAGCAGTTTATCCCACGGAGGCAATGAGCAGTTCTTC. It translates to CASSLSHGGNEQFF.

V gene TRBV28 combines with J gene TRBJ2-7; 8 bases match TRBD2. V shed 10 bases and J 6 bases; nucleotides not matched to a gene: 5. This CDR3 spans 11 amino acids. Germline V lookup: CDR1 MDHEN, CDR2 SYDVKM. CDR3 nucleotide sequence: TGTGCCATCAGAGCGGGAGTCGAGCAGTACTTC. Its protein product is CAIRAGVEQYF.

This chain joins TRBV5-1 and TRBJ1-2, with D possibly matching TRBD1 (5 bases). Germline lookup yields CDR1 SGHRS and CDR2 YFSETQ. Trimming stripped 6 bases from V and 8 bases from J, with 20 bases between. The CDR3 has 14 residues. The CDR3 DNA is TGCGCCAGCAATCCAGGGTACTCAGGGCTCGGCTACACCTTC. Encoded protein: CASNPGYSGLGYTF. The full variable domain, rest sourced from reference TRBV5-1 and TRBJ1-2, is KAGVTQTPRYLIKTRGQQVTLSCSPISGHRSVSWYQQTPGQGLQFLFEYFSETQRNKGNFPGRFSGRQFSNSRSEMNVSTLELGDSALYLCASNPGYSGLGYTFGSGTRLTVV.

This clone occurred once. This chain connects TRBV2 to TRBJ2-1; 7 bases fit TRBD2. With 5 bases clipped from V and 4 bases from J, the junction kept 8 bases outside the gene matches. The CDR3 contains 15 residues. The germline CDR1 and CDR2 sequences are SNHLY and FYNNEI. As DNA, the CDR3 is TGTGCCAGCAGTCCCCTAGCGGCCGTTTACAATGAGCAGTTCTTC. Residues: CASSPLAAVYNEQFF.

The chain couples TRBV9 to TRBJ1-5; D is ambiguous. Trimming removed 0 bases from V and 7 bases from J, with 14 bases in between. CDR3 size: 15 residues. Germline V CDR1 and CDR2: SGDLS, YYNGEE. The CDR3 bases are TGTGCCAGCAGCGTAGGTGGAGGGCTTGGCCAGCCCCAGCATTTT. Amino acids: CASSVGGGLGQPQHF.

CDR3 DNA: TGTGCCAGCAGCTTAGCGGTCCGGGATTACAATGAGCAGTTCTTC. Translating gives CASSLAVRDYNEQFF. The chain employs TRBV7-9 and TRBJ2-1, with D possibly matching TRBD2 (5 bases). With 0 bases removed from V and 4 bases from J, the gap between germline ends came to 10 bases. The CDR3 extends over 15 amino acids. Germline assignment: CDR1 SEHNR and CDR2 FQNEAQ (reference sequence).

This clone was recorded only once. The rearrangement links TRBV11-1 to TRBJ2-1; D ambiguous. This CDR3 region has 16 residues. CDR1 and CDR2 from the germline V gene are SGHAT and FQDESV (reference sequence). Trimming took off 6 bases at V and 0 bases at J, with 15 bases between the two ends. The CDR3 is CASSPRRRSSYNEQFF. For the CDR3, the DNA is TGTGCCAGCAGTCCACGACGACGGAGCTCCTACAATGAGCAGTTCTTC. The complete variable domain, with remaining parts taken from reference TRBV11-1 and TRBJ2-1, reads EAEVAQSPRYKITEKSQAVAFWCDPISGHATLYWYRQILGQGPELLVQFQDESVVDDSQLPKDRFSAERLKGVDSTLKIQPAELGDSAMYLCASSPRRRSSYNEQFFGPGTRLTVL.

V usage is TRBV18 and J usage is TRBJ2-7; no firm D call. V lost 0 bases to trimming and J lost 0 bases, with 6 bases between them. Germline V lookup: CDR1 KGHSH, CDR2 LQKENI. The CDR3 contains 14 residues. DNA for the CDR3: TGTGCCAGCTCACCACCTAGCCTCTCCTACGAGCAGTACTTC. Amino acids: CASSPPSLSYEQYF.

The gene calls are TRBV6-4 and TRBJ1-2; 10 nucleotides align to TRBD1. The CDR3 contains 15 residues. Germline trimming cut 0 bases from V and 6 bases from J; bases unmatched to any gene: 4. Germline V gene data show CDR1 as MRHNA and CDR2 as SNTAGT. The CDR3: CASSDSVTGGHGYTF. CDR3 DNA: TGTGCCAGCAGTGACTCGGTGACAGGGGGCCATGGCTACACCTTC.

CDR3 sequence: CASSKGAWGGDQPQHF. The CDR3 DNA follows: TGTGCCAGCAGCAAAGGGGCGTGGGGCGGGGATCAGCCCCAGCATTTT. The V and J genes are TRBV21-1 and TRBJ1-5. TRBV21-1 is listed as a pseudogene. This CDR3 is built from 16 residues.